These 22 T cell receptor beta chains share one sample of origin, sequenced in a study of CD8+CD57+ T cells in acquired aplastic anemia (dated by TCRdb to the late 2010s). Instrument used: Illumina HiSeq 2000. Genomic DNA was used as template for profiling of TCR beta VDJ combinations and CDR3 sequences. TCRdb reworked the public reads: Q25 trimming with fastp, MiXCR clone assembly, productive beta chains retained. Merged by CDR3 protein, the rows form single entries marked with the most common genes and DNA. The sample has around 190,000 distinct CDR3 sequences on record, around 63% of them singletons. The ten largest clones represent 25% to 30% of the sample. The sequencing input was sorted CD4+, CD8+, or CD8+CD57+ T cells (not recorded which) from PBMCs. These receptors came from a human donor in good health.

In this sample, this clonotype turned up once. This chain uses TRBV20-1 with TRBJ2-1; TRBD2 agrees at 7 bases. Per germline, CDR1 DFQATT and CDR2 SNEGSKA (reference sequence). The CDR3 runs to 15 residues. J was trimmed by 9 bases and V by 5 bases; bases with no gene match: 16. The CDR3 sequence is CSALLLGRAGGEQFF. The DNA of the CDR3 is TGCAGTGCTCTCTTATTGGGGAGGGCCGGAGGTGAGCAGTTCTTC.

V gene TRBV19 combines with J gene TRBJ2-7; the D call may be TRBD1 or TRBD2 (5 bases each). CDR1 is LNHDA and CDR2 is SQIVND in the germline V gene (reference sequence). This CDR3 is 15 amino acids long. Deletions cut 0 bases from V and 5 bases from J, with 14 bases between. CDR3 sequence: CASSIERAGTDEQYF. CDR3 DNA: TGTGCCAGTAGTATAGAACGGGCAGGGACCGACGAGCAGTACTTC.

CDR3 region: CASSEALNQPQHF. The CDR3 region has the DNA TGTGCCAGCAGTGAAGCCCTCAATCAGCCCCAGCATTTT. The chain has TRBV6-5 and TRBJ1-5; the D is unclear. Germline V gives CDR1 MNHEY, CDR2 SVGAGI. The CDR3 loop spans 13 amino acids. V lost 5 bases and J lost 3, with 8 bases in between.

This sequence joins TRBV6-5 and TRBJ1-5, with D possibly matching TRBD1 (6 bases). With 4 bases removed from V and 3 bases from J, the gap between germline ends came to 10 bases. Germline-derived CDR1 and CDR2 are MNHEY and SVGAGI. The CDR3 runs to 14 residues. In DNA, the CDR3 is TGTGCCAGCAGTTTGGACAGTACCAATCAGCCCCAGCATTTT. Translating it yields CASSLDSTNQPQHF.

The genes are TRBV2 and TRBJ2-7, with 7 bases identical to TRBD1. This CDR3 comprises 14 residues. The germline V gene encodes CDR1 SNHLY and CDR2 FYNNEI. J was trimmed by 0 bases and V by 11 bases; bases with no gene match: 10. The CDR3 sequence: CAGTIGDSSYEQYF. The CDR3 nucleotides read TGTGCCGGGACGATAGGGGACAGCTCCTACGAGCAGTACTTC.

This clonotype was seen just once. This chain joins TRBV7-2 and TRBJ1-1, with 8 positions matching TRBD1. The germline V gene has CDR1 SGHTA and CDR2 FQGNSA. V was pared by 5 bases and J by 4 bases, with 6 bases of the junction left unmatched. The CDR3 totals 14 residues. CDR3 protein: CASSAGQGGTEAFF. The CDR3 coding sequence is TGTGCCAGCAGCGCAGGACAGGGCGGCACTGAAGCTTTCTTT.

This chain connects TRBV20-1 to TRBJ2-1; 11 bases fit TRBD2. CDR1 is DFQATT and CDR2 is SNEGSKA in the germline V gene (reference sequence). V gave up 3 bases and J gave up 0 bases; unmatched junction bases: 10. The CDR3 consists of 18 residues. The DNA of the CDR3 is TGCAGTGCTAGGGTTGCTAGCGGGGGGTGGAGCTCCTACAATGAGCAGTTCTTC. It is translated as CSARVASGGWSSYNEQFF.

The chain links TRBV6-2 or TRBV6-3 to TRBJ2-2; 10 bases line up with TRBD1. Losses at the gene ends were 6 bases for V and 3 bases for J; bases not matched to a gene: 13. Germline V CDR1 and CDR2: MNHEY, SVGEGT. CDR3 length: 18 amino acids. In DNA, the CDR3 is TGTGCCAGCAGGGATGAGTTTTGGGACAGGGGTGACACCGGGGAGCTGTTTTTT. Protein sequence: CASRDEFWDRGDTGELFF.

The genes are TRBV20-1 and TRBJ2-3; the D is unclear. V was clipped by 1 base and J by 2 bases, with 19 bases between them. Germline V gives CDR1 DFQATT, CDR2 SNEGSKA (reference sequence). The CDR3 runs 17 residues. The CDR3 DNA is TGCAGTGCTAGAGCCCTCAGCGTACCTATCACCACAGATACGCAGTATTTT. It is translated as CSARALSVPITTDTQYF.

V and J are TRBV7-2 and TRBJ1-1; 7 bases align to TRBD1. The V gene end was trimmed by 3 bases and the J gene end by 10 bases; junction bases not matched to a gene: 8. From germline, CDR1 is SGHTA and CDR2 FQGNSA. CDR3 length equals 13 residues. The CDR3 region is CASSFDRDLGAFF. The CDR3, as DNA: TGTGCCAGCAGCTTTGACAGGGATCTTGGAGCTTTCTTT.

J is TRBJ1-5 and V is TRBV20-1, with 8 bases that match TRBD1. Germline trimming cut 6 bases from V and 6 bases from J; bases unmatched to any gene: 7. The germline CDR1 and CDR2 sequences are DFQATT and SNEGSKA (reference sequence). This CDR3 has 13 residues. CDR3 DNA: TGCAGTGCACAACAGGGGGATGGTCAGCCCCAGCATTTT. It translates to CSAQQGDGQPQHF.

This rearrangement joins TRBV5-1 to TRBJ2-7, with D unresolved. V shed 4 bases and J shed 6 bases, with 14 bases lying between them. In germline, CDR1 is SGHRS, CDR2 YFSETQ. This CDR3 is built from 13 residues. The CDR3 here is CASSLRSFGEQYF. CDR3 bases: TGCGCCAGCAGCCTACGCAGCTTCGGCGAGCAGTACTTC.

This sequence joins TRBV7-9 and TRBJ2-5; TRBD1 aligns across 8 bases. This CDR3 spans 14 amino acids. V lost 5 bases and J lost 7; bases outside the gene matches: 9. The germline V gene encodes CDR1 SEHNR and CDR2 FQNEAQ (reference sequence). CDR3 sequence (DNA): TGTGCCAGCAGCCCCCCGGCGGGGACAGGGACCCAGTACTTC. Its protein product is CASSPPAGTGTQYF.

There are many counts of this clonotype. This chain uses TRBV29-1 with TRBJ2-5; 13 bases agree with TRBD2. V lost 4 bases, J lost 5 bases, and 7 bases stayed unmatched. From germline, CDR1 is SQVTM and CDR2 ANQGSEA. The CDR3 runs to 15 residues. CDR3 sequence reads: CSVVMGLAGWETQYF. CDR3 DNA: TGCAGCGTTGTCATGGGACTAGCGGGATGGGAGACCCAGTACTTC.

Many counts were recorded for this clonotype. This chain joins TRBV4-1 and TRBJ2-1; D is possibly TRBD2 (6 bases). This CDR3 spans 15 amino acids. Germline-derived CDR1 and CDR2 are MGHRA and YSYEKL. V lost 1 base and J lost 3, with 10 bases in between. CDR3 bases: TGCGCCAGCAGCCAAGGCGGACTATTCTACAATGAGCAGTTCTTC. The encoded protein is CASSQGGLFYNEQFF.

This clonotype was detected once. The J gene is TRBJ2-7, the V gene TRBV20-1; the D gene is possibly TRBD2 (6 bases). Germline V lookup: CDR1 DFQATT, CDR2 SNEGSKA (reference sequence). The CDR3 is made up of 13 amino acids. Trimming cost V 2 bases and J 2 bases, with 10 bases left between them. In DNA, the CDR3 is TGCAGTGCTAGACGGGAGCCCACCTACGAGCAGTACTTC. Translation gives CSARREPTYEQYF.

The chain links TRBV10-2 to TRBJ2-5; TRBD1 matches 7 bases. From germline, CDR1 is WSHSY and CDR2 SAAADI. The CDR3 totals 14 residues. J gave up 5 bases and V 2 bases, and 5 bases lay outside the gene matches. This chain's CDR3 is CASSEAGGSETQYF. CDR3 DNA sequence: TGCGCCAGCAGTGAGGCAGGGGGTAGTGAGACCCAGTACTTC.

The J gene is TRBJ2-2, the V gene TRBV7-2, with no clear D. V lost 2 bases and J 5 bases, leaving 9 bases between the germline ends. Looked up from germline, CDR1 is SGHTA and CDR2 is FQGNSA. The CDR3 sequence is 14 residues long. Here the CDR3 DNA reads TGTGCCAGCAGCTTAAGGCTTACTACCGGGGAGCTGTTTTTT. This gives the protein CASSLRLTTGELFF. The full variable domain, completed using reference TRBV7-2 and TRBJ2-2, is GAGVSQSPSNKVTEKGKDVELRCDPISGHTALYWYRQSLGQGLEFLIYFQGNSAPDKSGLPSDRFSAERTGGSVSTLTIQRTQQEDSAVYLCASSLRLTTGELFFGEGSRLTVL.

The chain joins TRBV7-2 to TRBJ2-7; tentative D call: TRBD1 (5 bases). The CDR3 is 11 residues long. The V gene lost 8 bases and the J gene lost 2 bases, with 7 bases spanning the gap. Germline-derived CDR1 and CDR2 are SGHTA and FQGNSA. The CDR3, as DNA: TGTGCCAGCGGACATACCTACGAGCAGTACTTC. Encoded protein: CASGHTYEQYF.

This clonotype was observed at least ten times. The rearrangement uses TRBV7-3 and TRBJ2-3; 7 positions match TRBD2. The germline CDR1 and CDR2 sequences are SGHTA and FQGTGA. The CDR3 contains 15 residues. Germline trimming cut 6 bases from V and 4 bases from J; bases unmatched to any gene: 10. The CDR3 sequence is CASSPRRGGADTQYF. CDR3 sequence (DNA): TGTGCCAGCAGTCCCCGGCGGGGAGGGGCAGATACGCAGTATTTT.

The CDR3 coding sequence is TGCGCCAGCAGCTTGGCCAGGGGGGTACAGTACTTC. It is translated as CASSLARGVQYF. The V and J genes are TRBV5-1 and TRBJ2-7, with a weak D call TRBD1 (7 bases). Trimming shortened V by 0 bases and J by 10 bases, and 11 bases separated the two germline ends. Germline CDR1 and CDR2: SGHRS and YFSETQ. This CDR3 has 12 amino acids.

The gene calls are TRBV9 and TRBJ1-6, with 9 bases identical to TRBD1. This CDR3 comprises 15 residues. Germline V gene lookup returns CDR1 SGDLS and CDR2 YYNGEE. V was clipped by 4 bases and J by 7 bases; unmatched bases: 6. The CDR3, as DNA: TGTGCCAGCAGCCCCGGGACAGGGAGGAATTCACCCCTCCACTTT. Protein sequence: CASSPGTGRNSPLHF.